This TCR beta chain derives from a study of blood T cell repertoires in COVID-19. Overall study: Some COVID-19 samples were acute and others convalescent; all came from the United States, Italy and Spain. Nucleic acid was either cDNA or gDNA, and it came from T cells, B-cell-depleted T cells, or PBMCs.

The CDR3 has 14 amino acids. CDR1 is MNHNS and CDR2 is SASEGT in the germline V gene. J lost 8 bases, V lost 6 bases, and 9 bases had no gene match. As handled by the study authors: Estimation of nucleated cell counts was performed using reference gene primer amplification. Here immunoSEQ multiplex PCR was the method, and the copy in TCRdb shows in-frame clones only, minus some. That table furnishes V, J and clone size, whereas the DNA furnished D and trimming. This sample carries 240,000 or so clones, roughly 80% of them seen once, and the ten largest clones take roughly 3.3%. V gene TRBV6-1 combines with J gene TRBJ1-4; 7 bases are a match to TRBD1. The specimen was peripheral blood. This sequence originates from a woman aged 18-30 years with acute or convalescent COVID-19. CDR3 sequence: CASSPQGGREKLFF. The CDR3 bases are TGTGCCAGCAGCCCCCAGGGGGGCCGGGAAAAACTGTTTTTT.